These 29 T cell receptor beta chains share one sample of origin, sequenced in a study of shared clonotypes between healthy human individuals. Some clones are missing from TCRdb's copy, which holds only in-frame ones; the method was immunoSEQ multiplex PCR. The table includes 550,000 to 650,000 clones, around 96% detected once. Naive CD8 cells comprised CD45RO-negative, CCR7-positively selected cells, excluding terminally differentiated effector memory CD45RA+ cells. The specimen was naive CD8+ T cells sorted from blood. These receptors were obtained from a woman aged 25 to 45 in good health.

This chain uses TRBV4-1 with TRBJ1-2; D gene ambiguous. Germline V lookup: CDR1 MGHRA, CDR2 YSYEKL. CDR3 size: 12 residues. V was clipped by 1 base and J by 5 bases, with 5 bases between them. CDR3 loop: CASSQGVYGYTF. The CDR3 DNA is TGCGCCAGCAGCCAAGGGGTTTATGGCTACACCTTC.

V and J are TRBV4-1 and TRBJ1-2, with D possibly matching TRBD1 (5 bases). The CDR3 loop spans 17 amino acids. Germline V gene lookup returns CDR1 MGHRA and CDR2 YSYEKL. Trimming took off 0 bases at V and 3 bases at J, with 17 bases between the two ends. The CDR3 DNA follows: TGCGCCAGCAGCCAAGAGGCCTCGGGGAGAGGGGACTATGGCTACACCTTC. This translates into CASSQEASGRGDYGYTF.

This clone was counted a few times. V usage is TRBV30 and J usage is TRBJ1-5; D uncertain. Germline assignment: CDR1 GTSNPN and CDR2 SVGIG (reference sequence). The CDR3 covers 14 residues. Trimming removed 1 base from V and 0 bases from J, with 7 bases in between. CDR3 loop: CAWSGGFSNQPQHF. The CDR3 DNA reads TGTGCCTGGAGTGGTGGGTTTAGCAATCAGCCCCAGCATTTT.

CDR3 residues: CASRGFRTDYEQYF. The DNA for the CDR3 is TGTGCCAGCAGAGGGTTTCGGACTGACTACGAGCAGTACTTC. The V call is TRBV5-6, the J call TRBJ2-7; a possible D gene is TRBD2 (5 bases). The CDR3 runs to 14 residues. Looked up from germline, CDR1 is SGHDT and CDR2 is YYEEEE. The V end lost 5 bases, the J end lost 3 bases, and 15 bases lay between the germline ends.

This rearrangement joins TRBV4-1 to TRBJ2-2, with a possible D match to TRBD2 (6 bases). The CDR3 is 20 residues long. Trimming shortened V by 5 bases and J by 4 bases, and 29 bases separated the two germline ends. CDR1 is MGHRA, CDR2 YSYEKL, per germline. The chain's CDR3 is CASSFRLAVSIGSTTGELFF. The CDR3 DNA is TGCGCCAGCAGCTTCCGGTTAGCGGTTTCTATCGGTTCGACCACCGGGGAGCTGTTTTTT.

The V call is TRBV5-1, the J call TRBJ2-7; 7 nucleotides line up with TRBD2. The CDR3 runs to 15 residues. Germline-derived CDR1 and CDR2 are SGHRS and YFSETQ. V lost 0 bases and J lost 2; bases outside the gene matches: 5. CDR3 sequence reads: CASSLVGTTTYEQYF. Here the CDR3 DNA reads TGCGCCAGCAGCTTGGTCGGGACTACTACCTACGAGCAGTACTTC.

The chain couples TRBV19 to TRBJ1-5; unclear D gene. The CDR3 covers 15 residues. Germline V gives CDR1 LNHDA, CDR2 SQIVND (reference sequence). Trimming pared 7 bases from V and 5 bases from J, leaving 18 bases between. CDR3 bases: TGTGCCAGTAACCCGGGCCCTGGGGAATATCAGCCCCAGCATTTT. Its translation is CASNPGPGEYQPQHF.

V usage is TRBV28 and J usage is TRBJ2-1; 8 positions match TRBD2. Germline CDR1 MDHEN, CDR2 SYDVKM. The length of the CDR3 is 18 residues. With V trimmed by 4 bases and J by 3 bases, 14 bases remained unmatched. As DNA, the CDR3 is TGTGCCAGCAGTTCCCCACGCGATAGCGGGATTAACTACAATGAGCAGTTCTTC. This encodes CASSSPRDSGINYNEQFF.

The chain links TRBV5-5 to TRBJ2-2; TRBD1 matches at 8 bases. The CDR3 consists of 16 residues. The V gene end was trimmed by 1 base and the J gene end by 6 bases; junction bases not matched to a gene: 8. Germline V gene lookup returns CDR1 SGHKS and CDR2 YYEKEE (reference sequence). The CDR3 protein is CASSLLQGAFSGELFF. Here the CDR3 DNA reads TGTGCCAGCAGCTTGCTGCAGGGGGCCTTTTCCGGGGAGCTGTTTTTT.

The chain uses TRBV7-6 and TRBJ2-7, with D possibly matching TRBD2 (5 bases). V was pared by 6 bases and J by 2 bases, with 17 bases between. Germline V CDR1 and CDR2: SGHVS, FNYEAQ. This CDR3 is built from 15 residues. The CDR3 loop is CASSSDGGWTYEQYF. CDR3 coding DNA: TGTGCCAGCAGTTCAGATGGCGGGTGGACCTACGAGCAGTACTTC.

The V call is TRBV7-6, the J call TRBJ2-7; 8 nucleotides agree with TRBD1. Germline trimming cut 5 bases from V and 0 bases from J; bases unmatched to any gene: 6. There are 15 residues in the CDR3. Germline CDR1 reads SGHVS; CDR2 reads FNYEAQ. The CDR3 protein is CASSPRTGSSYEQYF. The CDR3 DNA follows: TGTGCCAGCAGCCCGCGGACAGGGAGCTCCTACGAGCAGTACTTC.

This chain links TRBV28 with TRBJ2-5, with a possible D match to TRBD2 (5 bases). The CDR3 runs to 14 residues. Germline V lookup: CDR1 MDHEN, CDR2 SYDVKM. Deletions cut 5 bases from V and 1 base from J, with 11 bases between. In DNA form, the CDR3 reads TGTGCCAGCAGTATGCTAGCTATCCAAGAGACCCAGTACTTC. It translates to CASSMLAIQETQYF.

J is TRBJ2-7 and V is TRBV6-6; tentatively, D is TRBD2 (6 bases). Germline CDR1 MNHNY, CDR2 SVGAGI (reference sequence). V lost 0 bases and J lost 4, with 13 bases in between. CDR3 size: 15 residues. The CDR3 nucleotides are TGTGCCAGCAGTTACTCGGCAGGTGGGGGGTACGAGCAGTACTTC. It codes for CASSYSAGGGYEQYF.

The V and J genes are TRBV27 and TRBJ2-1; 12 bases are a match to TRBD2. Trimming removed 3 bases from V and 10 bases from J; junction bases left unmatched: 13. Germline V gene lookup returns CDR1 MNHEY and CDR2 SMNVEV (reference sequence). This CDR3 contains 17 residues. The CDR3 bases are TGTGCCAGCAGTTTCGTGGGATCGACTAGCGGGAGTGGGGAGCAGTTCTTC. Translation: CASSFVGSTSGSGEQFF.

CDR3 in amino acids: CASAPGGLDTGELFF. DNA for the CDR3: TGTGCCAGCGCCCCGGGGGGGTTAGACACCGGGGAGCTGTTTTTT. The V and J genes are TRBV27 and TRBJ2-2; 8 nucleotides agree with TRBD2. The CDR3 extends over 15 amino acids. The V gene's germline CDR1 is MNHEY and CDR2 SMNVEV (reference sequence). V lost 8 bases and J lost 3; bases outside the gene matches: 8.

J is TRBJ1-1 and V is TRBV28; D uncertain. The germline gives CDR1 MDHEN, CDR2 SYDVKM. This CDR3 has 12 residues. Deletions cut 6 bases from V and 11 bases from J, with 16 bases between. The chain's CDR3 is CASSQDFVRAFF. CDR3 DNA: TGTGCCAGCAGCCAAGACTTTGTCAGGGCTTTCTTT.

The chain carries TRBV4-1 and TRBJ2-7; tentatively, D is TRBD2 (6 bases). This CDR3 is 14 amino acids long. Trimming stripped 1 base from V and 0 bases from J, with 7 bases between. In germline, CDR1 is MGHRA, CDR2 YSYEKL. This CDR3 reads CASSQGLVSYEQYF. The CDR3, as DNA: TGCGCCAGCAGCCAAGGACTAGTCTCCTACGAGCAGTACTTC.

This clone was observed a single time. The chain recombines TRBV7-9 with TRBJ2-7; the match to TRBD2 covers 8 bases. The CDR3 length is 15 residues. V dropped 5 bases and J dropped 3; count of bases not matched to a gene: 9. Germline assignment: CDR1 SEHNR and CDR2 FQNEAQ (reference sequence). CDR3 sequence (DNA): TGTGCCAGCAGCCCCTATGACGGGGGGGACTACGAGCAGTACTTC. It codes for CASSPYDGGDYEQYF.

This clone was detected once. This chain links TRBV29-1 with TRBJ2-7; tentative D call: TRBD2 (6 bases). Germline CDR1 is SQVTM and CDR2 is ANQGSEA. The CDR3 has 14 amino acids. Trimming stripped 3 bases from V and 2 bases from J, with 14 bases between. CDR3 sequence reads: CSVDSSGGTYEQYF. The CDR3 DNA is TGCAGCGTTGACAGTAGCGGAGGAACCTACGAGCAGTACTTC.

The sample holds a few counts of this clone. The gene calls are TRBV9 and TRBJ2-3; TRBD1 matches 8 bases. Germline assignment: CDR1 SGDLS and CDR2 YYNGEE. This CDR3 is built from 14 residues. J gave up 3 bases and V 3 bases, and 3 bases lay outside the gene matches. The CDR3 region is CASSEDRETDTQYF. The CDR3 nucleotides are TGTGCCAGCAGCGAGGACAGGGAGACAGATACGCAGTATTTT.

This clone was seen a single time. The chain recombines TRBV7-6 with TRBJ1-1; D not certain. The germline gives CDR1 SGHVS, CDR2 FNYEAQ. The V end lost 5 bases, the J end lost 3 bases, and 10 bases lay between the germline ends. This CDR3 spans 13 amino acids. CDR3 sequence reads: CASSEGRHTEAFF. The CDR3 DNA is TGTGCCAGCAGCGAGGGTCGACACACTGAAGCTTTCTTT. Variable domain in full (rest from reference TRBV7-6 and TRBJ1-1): GAGVSQSPRYKVTKRGQDVALRCDPISGHVSLYWYRQALGQGPEFLTYFNYEAQQDKSGLPNDRFSAERPEGSISTLTIQRTEQRDSAMYRCASSEGRHTEAFFGQGTRLTVV.

CDR3: CATSRDRFPSGLLWEQYF. As DNA, the CDR3 is TGTGCCACCAGCAGAGATCGATTTCCCTCCGGATTATTATGGGAGCAGTACTTC. V gene TRBV15 combines with J gene TRBJ2-7; no clear D gene. Germline loops: CDR1 LNHNV, CDR2 YYDKDF (reference sequence). V lost 0 bases to trimming and J lost 7 bases, with 25 bases between them. The CDR3 spans 18 residues.

V and J are TRBV5-4 and TRBJ2-3; no firm D call. V was shortened by 3 bases and J by 0 bases, with 11 bases between the two germline ends. Germline V gene lookup returns CDR1 SGHNT and CDR2 YYREEE (reference sequence). This CDR3 is built from 15 residues. CDR3 amino acids: CASSYESGSTDTQYF. In nucleotides, the CDR3 is TGTGCCAGCAGCTACGAGTCGGGCAGCACAGATACGCAGTATTTT. Full variable domain (missing parts from reference TRBV5-4 and TRBJ2-3): ETGVTQSPTHLIKTRGQQVTLRCSSQSGHNTVSWYQQALGQGPQFIFQYYREEENGRGNFPPRFSGLQFPNYSSELNVNALELDDSALYLCASSYESGSTDTQYFGPGTRLTVL.

CDR3 sequence: CASSIPLEGGELFF. The CDR3 DNA reads as TGTGCCAGTAGTATCCCTCTTGAGGGCGGGGAGCTGTTTTTT. The gene calls are TRBV19 and TRBJ2-2, with D perhaps matching TRBD2 (5 bases). V lost 3 bases, J lost 7 bases, and 12 bases lay in between. Germline CDR1 reads LNHDA; CDR2 reads SQIVND (reference sequence). The CDR3 loop spans 14 amino acids.

The V gene is TRBV2, the J gene TRBJ2-1; 10 bases are shared with TRBD1. V was clipped by 7 bases and J by 7 bases; unmatched bases: 4. The germline CDR1 and CDR2 sequences are SNHLY and FYNNEI. CDR3 length: 13 amino acids. CDR3 nucleotide sequence: TGTGCCAGCAAAGGGACAGGGGAGAATGAGCAGTTCTTC. This translates into CASKGTGENEQFF.

The J gene is TRBJ2-5, the V gene TRBV10-2, with 9 positions matching TRBD2. The junction had 10 bases not matched to a gene; V was cut back by 4 bases and J by 1 base. Germline V gene data show CDR1 as WSHSY and CDR2 as SAAADI. CDR3 length equals 17 residues. The CDR3 DNA follows: TGCGCCAGCAGTGCGCTAGCGGGGAGGGGCCCCCAAGAGACCCAGTACTTC. Protein sequence: CASSALAGRGPQETQYF.

The J gene is TRBJ2-7, the V gene TRBV19; 8 bases match TRBD2. From germline, CDR1 is LNHDA and CDR2 SQIVND (reference sequence). The CDR3 runs 14 residues. J gave up 1 base and V 5 bases, and 4 bases lay outside the gene matches. CDR3 nucleotide sequence: TGTGCCAGTAGTTCGGGACTAGGGTCCTACGAGCAGTACTTC. Its protein product is CASSSGLGSYEQYF.

The gene calls are TRBV29-1 and TRBJ2-5, with D perhaps assigned TRBD1 or TRBD2 (6 bases each). From germline, CDR1 is SQVTM and CDR2 ANQGSEA. With 6 bases removed from V and 5 bases from J, the gap between germline ends came to 22 bases. The CDR3 has 15 residues. The CDR3 DNA follows: TGCAGCGTACGGGACACCCGGAGGGGAGTGGAGACCCAGTACTTC. This encodes CSVRDTRRGVETQYF.

V and J are TRBV28 and TRBJ2-7; no clear D gene. The CDR3 spans 13 residues. V lost 5 bases, J lost 2 bases, and 10 bases lay in between. The germline V gene has CDR1 MDHEN and CDR2 SYDVKM. This CDR3 reads CASSPDGAYEQYF. Here the CDR3 DNA reads TGTGCCAGCAGTCCTGACGGAGCCTACGAGCAGTACTTC.